What follows are 23 T cell receptor beta chains derived from one specimen sequenced in a study of OX40 agonist ivuxolimab in advanced cancers. Profiled with immunoSEQ multiplex PCR; TCRdb holds only in-frame clones, not every one. The repertoire has around 64,000 clones, about four fifths of them found once; the top ten carry about 8%. Sequenced here: CD4+ or CD8+ T cells sorted from blood, sampled in a trial of the OX40 agonist ivuxolimab. These receptors all stem from an adult with an advanced solid tumor such as melanoma, head and neck, liver or kidney cancer.

The genes are TRBV2 and TRBJ1-6; D ambiguous. CDR1 is SNHLY, CDR2 FYNNEI, per germline. Trimming pared 3 bases from V and 0 bases from J, leaving 12 bases between. The CDR3 loop spans 17 amino acids. The CDR3 coding sequence is TGTGCCAGCAGTGACCGACACCTCCACTCCTATAATTCACCCCTCCACTTT. Encoded protein: CASSDRHLHSYNSPLHF.

This chain links TRBV4-1 with TRBJ2-7; tentatively, D is TRBD2 (5 bases). V lost 3 bases to trimming and J lost 0 bases, with 12 bases between them. The CDR3 loop spans 15 amino acids. The germline V gene has CDR1 MGHRA and CDR2 YSYEKL. The CDR3 protein is CASSQGLALSYEQYF. The CDR3 nucleotides read TGCGCCAGCAGCCAGGGTCTAGCTCTCTCCTACGAGCAGTACTTC.

The rearrangement joins TRBV5-4 to TRBJ2-1, with D perhaps matching TRBD2 (7 bases). V was shortened by 0 bases and J by 4 bases, with 17 bases between the two germline ends. Germline-derived CDR1 and CDR2 are SGHNT and YYREEE (reference sequence). The CDR3 runs to 17 residues. CDR3 DNA: TGTGCCAGCAGCTTGGGGGGGGCGGGAGAGTATTACAATGAGCAGTTCTTC. Translated, it gives CASSLGGAGEYYNEQFF.

The chain carries TRBV4-1 and TRBJ2-3, with D possibly being TRBD1 (5 bases). There are 16 residues in the CDR3. The V and J ends lost 0 bases and 1 base respectively, with 11 bases between them. Germline values: CDR1 MGHRA, CDR2 YSYEKL. CDR3 sequence: CASSQDWGAGTDTQYF. In DNA form, the CDR3 reads TGCGCCAGCAGCCAAGACTGGGGCGCGGGCACAGATACGCAGTATTTT.

V is TRBV11-3 and J is TRBJ2-1, with 8 bases matching TRBD2. The trim removed 5 bases at V and 3 bases at J, leaving 6 bases unmatched. Germline V lookup: CDR1 SGHNT, CDR2 YENEEA. This CDR3 region has 15 residues. Written as DNA, the CDR3 is TGTGCCAGCAGCCTGGGGACTAGTGTCTACAATGAGCAGTTCTTC. Amino acid sequence: CASSLGTSVYNEQFF.

V is TRBV27 and J is TRBJ1-5; possible D gene TRBD1, 5 bases. V gave up 1 base and J gave up 3 bases, with 10 bases separating them. The CDR3 loop spans 15 amino acids. Germline V gives CDR1 MNHEY, CDR2 SMNVEV (reference sequence). The CDR3 sequence is CASSLLGEANQPQHF. The CDR3 DNA is TGTGCCAGCAGTTTATTAGGGGAGGCCAATCAGCCCCAGCATTTT.

The CDR3 DNA reads TGTGCCAGCAGCTCTGGCTTCGGCACTGAAGCTTTCTTT. Translation gives CASSSGFGTEAFF. This chain links TRBV5-5 with TRBJ1-1; D is undetermined. V gave up 3 bases and J gave up 4 bases, with 10 bases separating them. This CDR3 region has 13 residues. Germline V lookup: CDR1 SGHKS, CDR2 YYEKEE (reference sequence).

J is TRBJ2-1 and V is TRBV10-3, with 7 bases aligning to TRBD2. With V trimmed by 4 bases and J by 2 bases, 2 bases remained unmatched. Germline V gene sequence: CDR1 ENHRY, CDR2 SYGVKD. The CDR3 covers 14 residues. As DNA, the CDR3 is TGTGCCATCAGTGTCGGGGGGACCTACAATGAGCAGTTCTTC. Translating gives CAISVGGTYNEQFF.

A note on this clone: Other nucleotide sequences from this sample produce the same CDR3. The chain recombines TRBV7-2 with TRBJ1-2; 7 positions match TRBD1. Germline assignment: CDR1 SGHTA and CDR2 FQGNSA. CDR3 length equals 13 residues. Trimming cost V 5 bases and J 5 bases; bases outside gene matches: 5. CDR3 loop: CASSPGTVYGYTF. The CDR3 DNA reads TGTGCCAGCAGCCCAGGGACAGTATATGGCTACACCTTC.

This clone was picked up one time. The V and J genes are TRBV19 and TRBJ2-7, with D maybe TRBD2 (6 bases). This CDR3 is built from 15 residues. The germline V gene encodes CDR1 LNHDA and CDR2 SQIVND (reference sequence). V shed 3 bases and J shed 6 bases, with 18 bases lying between them. CDR3 in DNA: TGTGCCAGTAGTATTTCCCCGGGACTGGGGGGCGAGCAGTACTTC. It is translated as CASSISPGLGGEQYF.

The rearrangement links TRBV30 to TRBJ2-7, with a weak D call TRBD2 (6 bases). Between the trimmed V and J ends, which lost 0 bases and 6 bases, there was a span of 15 bases. CDR3 size: 14 residues. Germline V gives CDR1 GTSNPN, CDR2 SVGIG (reference sequence). CDR3 in DNA: TGTGCCTGGAGTGTTCGGAGGGACCTCTCCGAGCAGTACTTC. It encodes CAWSVRRDLSEQYF.

This clone was detected only once. The chain uses TRBV6-6 and TRBJ1-2, with D perhaps matching TRBD1 (6 bases). The germline CDR1 and CDR2 sequences are MNHNY and SVGAGI (reference sequence). The CDR3 extends over 13 amino acids. V was pared by 2 bases and J by 8 bases, with 12 bases between. The CDR3 nucleotides are TGTGCCAGCAGTTACGTAGGGGGTGAAGGCTACACCTTC. This gives the protein CASSYVGGEGYTF.

The chain has TRBV7-2 and TRBJ2-7, with TRBD2 matching 12 bases. Losses at the gene ends were 5 bases for V and 2 bases for J; bases not matched to a gene: 7. This CDR3 is 16 amino acids long. CDR1 and CDR2 (germline): SGHTA, FQGNSA. The CDR3 region has the DNA TGTGCCAGCAGCAGCCGAAGGACTAGCGGGGCCTACGAGCAGTACTTC. It codes for CASSSRRTSGAYEQYF.

The chain uses TRBV18 and TRBJ2-3; TRBD1 agrees at 7 bases. This CDR3 has 15 amino acids. Germline CDR1 and CDR2: KGHSH and LQKENI. J was trimmed by 0 bases and V by 6 bases; bases with no gene match: 6. In nucleotides, the CDR3 is TGTGCCAGCTCGCCGACAGGGTTTAGCACAGATACGCAGTATTTT. Translation: CASSPTGFSTDTQYF.

This clone was counted only a few times. The chain recombines TRBV19 with TRBJ1-2, with D tentatively TRBD1 (6 bases). The CDR3 has 14 amino acids. CDR1 is LNHDA and CDR2 is SQIVND in the germline V gene (reference sequence). Trimming left V 6 bases short and J 3 bases short, with 14 bases between. The CDR3 spells CASRGGKGDYGYTF. CDR3 coding DNA: TGTGCCAGTAGAGGAGGGAAGGGGGACTATGGCTACACCTTC.

The chain employs TRBV7-2 and TRBJ1-2; 10 bases match TRBD1. Germline V gene sequence: CDR1 SGHTA, CDR2 FQGNSA. The CDR3 has 17 residues. Trimming cost V 5 bases and J 7 bases; bases outside gene matches: 16. CDR3 nucleotide sequence: TGTGCCAGCAGCCGTCAGAGGCCGGGACAGGGGAAGGGTGGCTACACCTTC. Translation: CASSRQRPGQGKGGYTF. Full variable domain (rest looked up from reference TRBV7-2 and TRBJ1-2): GAGVSQSPSNKVTEKGKDVELRCDPISGHTALYWYRQSLGQGLEFLIYFQGNSAPDKSGLPSDRFSAERTGGSVSTLTIQRTQQEDSAVYLCASSRQRPGQGKGGYTFGSGTRLTVV.

The chain couples TRBV7-8 to TRBJ2-3; D may correspond to TRBD1 or TRBD2 (5 bases each). Trimming took 6 bases from V and 0 from J, leaving 22 bases between them. The CDR3 is made up of 18 amino acids. The V gene's germline CDR1 is SGHVS and CDR2 FQNEAQ. This CDR3 reads CASRNPPRGSASTDTQYF. Written as DNA, the CDR3 is TGTGCCAGCAGGAATCCCCCCCGGGGCAGTGCTAGCACAGATACGCAGTATTTT. Supplemented by reference TRBV7-8 and TRBJ2-3, the full variable domain reads GAGVSQSPRYKVAKRGQDVALRCDPISGHVSLFWYQQALGQGPEFLTYFQNEAQLDKSGLPSDRFFAERPEGSVSTLKIQRTQQEDSAVYLCASRNPPRGSASTDTQYFGPGTRLTVL.

This sequence joins TRBV6-5 and TRBJ2-7, with 12 bases lining up with TRBD1. J gave up 4 bases and V 6 bases, and 7 bases lay outside the gene matches. Per the germline V gene, CDR1 is MNHEY and CDR2 is SVGAGI. The CDR3 is 15 residues long. The CDR3 DNA follows: TGTGCCAGCAGGGACGGGACAGGGGGCGTTTACGAGCAGTACTTC. Translating it yields CASRDGTGGVYEQYF.

The CDR3 loop is CAISAEETQYF. DNA for the CDR3: TGTGCCATCAGTGCGGAAGAGACCCAGTACTTC. The rearrangement links TRBV10-3 to TRBJ2-5; D ambiguous. CDR1 and CDR2 (germline): ENHRY, SYGVKD. The CDR3 is made up of 11 amino acids. Trimming cost V 4 bases and J 3 bases, with 3 bases left between them.

This chain joins TRBV6-6 and TRBJ2-1; D is possibly TRBD1 (5 bases). Trimming took off 6 bases at V and 7 bases at J, with 16 bases between the two ends. The CDR3 extends over 14 amino acids. Germline V gene lookup returns CDR1 MNHNY and CDR2 SVGAGI (reference sequence). CDR3 nucleotide sequence: TGTGCCAGCAGATTACTGGGGCAGGGTAATGAGCAGTTCTTC. As protein: CASRLLGQGNEQFF.

Details on this clone: The junction shows a germline mismatch at one end, possibly a read error. V and J are TRBV7-9 and TRBJ1-1, with D tentatively TRBD1 (5 bases). This CDR3 contains 14 residues. The germline CDR1 and CDR2 sequences are SEHNR and FQNEAQ (reference sequence). The DNA of the CDR3 is TGTGCCAGCAACTTATCGGGGGGAGGGACTGAAGCTTTCTTT. As protein: CASNLSGGGTEAFF.

The gene calls are TRBV7-3 and TRBJ2-1; 7 bases agree with TRBD2. V lost 5 bases and J lost 9; bases outside the gene matches: 10. CDR1 is SGHTA and CDR2 is FQGTGA in the germline V gene. CDR3 size: 14 residues. CDR3 protein: CASSPVGGESEQFF. In DNA form, the CDR3 reads TGTGCCAGCAGCCCCGTGGGGGGGGAATCTGAGCAGTTCTTC.

This clone appeared a few times. The rearrangement links TRBV7-9 to TRBJ1-1; D is perhaps TRBD1 (5 bases). This CDR3 region has 11 residues. V was trimmed by 1 base and J by 9 bases, leaving 6 bases between them. The germline gives CDR1 SEHNR, CDR2 FQNEAQ (reference sequence). DNA for the CDR3: TGTGCCAGCAGCTTAGGACAGCAAGCTTTCTTT. Amino acids: CASSLGQQAFF.